This TCR beta chain was sequenced during a study of tissue T cells after allogeneic stem cell transplantation. Study-level background: Several unmodified and three CD34-selected T-cell-depleted grafts went to graft-versus-host disease patients. Study results and limitations: The patient cohort was small and clinically heterogeneous, with limited sampling depth.

Steroid-refractory graft-versus-host disease after allogeneic hematopoietic cell transplant qualified adults for prospective research-autopsy enrollment. Every graft-versus-host disease patient had gastrointestinal disease and got several lines of graft-versus-host disease therapy. The protocol was immunoSEQ multiplex PCR, while the TCRdb copy is restricted to in-frame clones and leaves out a portion. The repertoire holds some 1,100 clones, about 71% seen once, with roughly 14% in the top ten. This clone was counted between two and nine times. Its antigen is undetermined. The V and J ends lost 4 bases and 4 bases, in that order; junction bases with no gene match: 6. Germline V CDR1 and CDR2: SQVTM, ANQGSEA. CDR3 length equals 14 residues.

This clonotype was sampled from a male patient at least 60 years old with steroid-refractory graft-versus-host disease after an allogeneic stem cell transplant. Some T cells may have come from the graft donor. The input for sequencing was stomach tissue, taken at autopsy. The chain carries TRBV29-1 and TRBJ2-2; 7 bases are a match to TRBD2. The CDR3 region is CSVGEGTSTGELFF. For the CDR3, the DNA is TGCAGCGTTGGGGAGGGGACCTCCACCGGGGAGCTGTTTTTT.